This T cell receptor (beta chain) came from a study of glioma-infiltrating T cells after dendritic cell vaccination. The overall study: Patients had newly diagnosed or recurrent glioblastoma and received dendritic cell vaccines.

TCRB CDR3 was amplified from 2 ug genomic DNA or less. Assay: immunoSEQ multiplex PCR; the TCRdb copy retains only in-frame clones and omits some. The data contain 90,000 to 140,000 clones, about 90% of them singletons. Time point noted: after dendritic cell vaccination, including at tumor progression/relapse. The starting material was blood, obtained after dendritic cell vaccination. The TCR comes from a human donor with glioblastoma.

The DNA of the CDR3 is TGTGCCAGCGGCCCCACAGGGGGCCAATACAATGAGCAGTTCTTC. Protein: CASGPTGGQYNEQFF. The chain employs TRBV5-4 and TRBJ2-1; 9 bases map to TRBD1. This CDR3 has 15 residues. V gave up 7 bases and J gave up 4 bases; unmatched junction bases: 9. Germline CDR1 SGHNT, CDR2 YYREEE (reference sequence).